The 10 T cell receptor beta chains listed next were all sequenced from one sample in a study of neurological immune-mediated disorders. Stated time point: longitudinal time-point 3. TCRdb reanalysed the 5' RACE reads using MiXCR and keeps one entry per CDR3 protein. The top ten hold 5% to 6% of the sample, which has tens of thousands of distinct CDR3 sequences, about 4.3% seen once. Sequencing used PBMCs. All receptors derive from a woman aged 60-70 years with multiple sclerosis.

The sample holds a few counts of this clonotype. The chain recombines TRBV6-1 with TRBJ1-1; D might be TRBD1 (5 bases). This CDR3 region has 16 residues. Germline V CDR1 and CDR2: MNHNS, SASEGT. Trimming shortened V by 0 bases and J by 0 bases, and 11 bases separated the two germline ends. CDR3 sequence (DNA): TGTGCCAGCAGTGAAGCGACGGGGGTTATGAACACTGAAGCTTTCTTT. Protein: CASSEATGVMNTEAFF.

This clonotype was counted at least ten times. The rearrangement links TRBV20-1 to TRBJ1-6; possible D gene TRBD1, 5 bases. Per the germline V gene, CDR1 is DFQATT and CDR2 is SNEGSKA (reference sequence). V was cut by 0 bases and J by 9 bases, with 18 bases left in between. This CDR3 has 16 amino acids. The DNA for the CDR3 is TGCAGTGCTAGAGATCAGGAGGGGTGGTACCCTTCACCCCTCCACTTT. Protein product: CSARDQEGWYPSPLHF.

This clonotype was recorded many times. This chain links TRBV12-3 or TRBV12-4 with TRBJ2-5, with D possibly being TRBD1 (5 bases). V lost 4 bases, J lost 1 base, and 13 bases lay in between. The CDR3 has 15 amino acids. CDR3 amino acids: CASSSHRQSQETQYF. The CDR3 nucleotides are TGTGCCAGCAGTTCCCACCGACAGTCCCAAGAGACCCAGTACTTC.

This clonotype was detected many times. The chain recombines TRBV3-1 with TRBJ2-1; a weak D match, TRBD1 (5 bases). Looked up from germline, CDR1 is LGHDT and CDR2 is YNNKEL (reference sequence). V lost 1 base and J 0 bases, leaving 13 bases between the germline ends. The CDR3 is made up of 17 amino acids. DNA of the CDR3: TGTGCCAGCAGCCAAGTTCGGGCAGGGTACTCCTACAATGAGCAGTTCTTC. Protein: CASSQVRAGYSYNEQFF.

This clonotype has ten or more counts. The chain links TRBV12-3 or TRBV12-4 to TRBJ1-6; 9 bases are shared with TRBD1. The CDR3 covers 13 residues. Unmatched junction bases numbered 7, after V lost 10 bases and J lost 9 bases. The CDR3 spells CATGDREVSPLHF. The CDR3 DNA reads TGTGCCACCGGGGACAGGGAGGTTTCACCCCTCCACTTT.

This clonotype was counted at least ten times. The rearrangement joins TRBV18 to TRBJ2-4, with TRBD1 matching over 11 bases. Trimming cost V 2 bases and J 6 bases; bases outside gene matches: 6. In germline, CDR1 is KGHSH, CDR2 LQKENI. The CDR3 has 16 residues. For the CDR3, the DNA is TGTGCCAGCTCACCAACCGGACAGGGGGCGGGAAACATTCAGTACTTC. The encoded protein is CASSPTGQGAGNIQYF.

Ten or more counts support this clonotype. J is TRBJ2-4 and V is TRBV5-1; TRBD1 aligns across 7 bases. Germline values: CDR1 SGHRS, CDR2 YFSETQ. The ends lost 5 bases at V and 7 bases at J; junction bases unmatched: 3. The CDR3 covers 12 residues. The CDR3 is CASSWGQNIQYF. The CDR3 DNA is TGCGCCAGCAGTTGGGGACAGAACATTCAGTACTTC.

This clonotype was seen at least ten times. This chain joins TRBV4-2 and TRBJ2-1, with TRBD2 matching over 13 bases. Germline CDR1 LGHNA, CDR2 YNFKEQ. The CDR3 sequence is 17 residues long. Trimming removed 0 bases from V and 6 bases from J; junction bases left unmatched: 5. This CDR3 reads CASSQEEGLAGSNEQFF. The CDR3 bases are TGTGCCAGCAGCCAAGAGGAGGGACTAGCGGGGTCCAATGAGCAGTTCTTC.

This clonotype has at least ten counts. V gene TRBV5-1 combines with J gene TRBJ2-6, with D perhaps matching TRBD1 (6 bases). This CDR3 spans 16 amino acids. Trimming stripped 0 bases from V and 4 bases from J, with 11 bases between. Per the germline V gene, CDR1 is SGHRS and CDR2 is YFSETQ. The CDR3 nucleotides read TGCGCCAGCAGCTTGGAATTGGGGACAGGGGCCAACGTCCTGACTTTC. The encoded protein is CASSLELGTGANVLTF.

In regard to this clonotype: Sequence at one end of the junction differs from germline and may be a read error. V is TRBV4-1 and J is TRBJ2-7, with D possibly matching TRBD1 (5 bases). Germline V CDR1 and CDR2: MGHRA, YSYEKL. CDR3 length equals 14 residues. The CDR3 DNA reads TGCGCCAGCAGCCCACAGACAGTCTCCTGCGAGCAGTACTTC. Translated, it gives CASSPQTVSCEQYF.